These 23 T cell receptor beta chains came from one sample sequenced in a study of OX40 agonist ivuxolimab in advanced cancers. The protocol was immunoSEQ multiplex PCR, while the TCRdb copy is restricted to in-frame clones and leaves out a portion. The table lists tens of thousands of clones, approximately 86% of them singletons. The sequencing used CD4+ or CD8+ T cells sorted from blood, collected in a trial of the OX40 agonist ivuxolimab. These receptors were collected from an adult with an advanced solid tumor such as melanoma, head and neck, liver or kidney cancer.

V usage is TRBV19 and J usage is TRBJ2-5, with 7 bases identical to TRBD1. Trimming cost V 6 bases and J 4 bases; bases outside gene matches: 8. CDR1 and CDR2 from the germline V gene are LNHDA and SQIVND (reference sequence). This CDR3 contains 14 residues. This chain's CDR3 is CASSKTGETETQYF. CDR3 bases: TGTGCCAGTAGCAAAACAGGGGAGACAGAGACCCAGTACTTC.

The CDR3 DNA follows: TGTGCCAGCAGCCCCCGAAGCGGCTTCACAGATACGCAGTATTTT. It codes for CASSPRSGFTDTQYF. V is TRBV6-5 and J is TRBJ2-3; D may be TRBD2 (5 bases). This CDR3 comprises 15 residues. V lost 6 bases, J lost 2 bases, and 15 bases lay in between. Germline lookup yields CDR1 MNHEY and CDR2 SVGAGI.

The chain has TRBV5-4 and TRBJ1-1; D ambiguous. The CDR3 length is 14 residues. Germline CDR1 and CDR2: SGHNT and YYREEE (reference sequence). Trimming took off 1 base at V and 1 base at J, with 8 bases between the two ends. CDR3 sequence reads: CASSLPNPNTEAFF. CDR3 nucleotides: TGTGCCAGCAGCTTGCCTAACCCGAACACTGAAGCTTTCTTT.

The J gene is TRBJ1-1, the V gene TRBV28, with TRBD1 matching 7 bases. Germline assignment: CDR1 MDHEN and CDR2 SYDVKM. The length of the CDR3 is 14 residues. Losses at the gene ends were 7 bases for V and 0 bases for J; bases not matched to a gene: 5. Here the CDR3 DNA reads TGTGCCAGCACCCCGGGACAGCTGAACACTGAAGCTTTCTTT. Residues: CASTPGQLNTEAFF.

The chain has TRBV2 and TRBJ2-1; 10 nucleotides align to TRBD2. CDR1 SNHLY and CDR2 FYNNEI come from the germline V gene. The CDR3 consists of 19 residues. With 6 bases clipped from V and 3 bases from J, the junction kept 17 bases outside the gene matches. CDR3: CASSSGAIISGRFYNEQFF. As DNA, the CDR3 is TGTGCCAGCAGCTCCGGGGCGATTATTAGCGGGAGGTTCTACAATGAGCAGTTCTTC.

This clone occurred once. The CDR3 sequence: CASSQGPDGYTF. The CDR3 DNA reads TGTGCCAGCAGCCAAGGCCCGGATGGCTACACCTTC. The chain combines TRBV4-2 with TRBJ1-2, with D unclear. Germline CDR1 is LGHNA and CDR2 is YNFKEQ. This CDR3 contains 12 residues. V lost 1 base and J lost 6, with 6 bases in between.

The chain has TRBV10-3 and TRBJ1-5; D is ambiguous. CDR3 length: 16 residues. Germline assignment: CDR1 ENHRY and CDR2 SYGVKD. Trimming removed 0 bases from V and 7 bases from J, with 16 bases in between. CDR3 in amino acids: CAISESGRTSGQPQHF. CDR3 bases: TGTGCCATCAGTGAGTCCGGCCGGACCAGTGGGCAGCCCCAGCATTTT.

The rearrangement joins TRBV2 to TRBJ1-6; the D is unclear. Deletions cut 4 bases from V and 1 base from J, with 11 bases between. Germline V gives CDR1 SNHLY, CDR2 FYNNEI. There are 16 residues in the CDR3. CDR3 DNA: TGTGCCAGCAGTGTAGACGCTGGGTCCTATAATTCACCCCTCCACTTT. Residues: CASSVDAGSYNSPLHF.

V and J are TRBV5-1 and TRBJ2-7, with D hard to call. The CDR3 runs to 16 residues. V lost 3 bases, J lost 3 bases, and 19 bases lay in between. Germline values: CDR1 SGHRS, CDR2 YFSETQ. The CDR3 loop reads CASSSGTAKGGYEQYF. As DNA, the CDR3 is TGCGCCAGCAGCTCGGGCACGGCCAAAGGCGGCTACGAGCAGTACTTC.

CDR3: CAWSVGGGEQFF. CDR3 DNA: TGTGCCTGGAGTGTCGGCGGGGGGGAGCAGTTCTTC. The chain combines TRBV30 with TRBJ2-1, with 8 bases that match TRBD2. This CDR3 contains 12 residues. Losses at the gene ends were 0 bases for V and 10 bases for J; bases not matched to a gene: 2. Germline loops: CDR1 GTSNPN, CDR2 SVGIG (reference sequence).

The CDR3, as DNA: TGTGCCAGCAGTGAAAACAGGAGGGTGCAGTACTTC. This codes for CASSENRRVQYF. The chain employs TRBV6-1 and TRBJ2-7; D might be TRBD2 (6 bases). Germline V gene sequence: CDR1 MNHNS, CDR2 SASEGT. This CDR3 is 12 amino acids long. With 2 bases removed from V and 9 bases from J, the gap between germline ends came to 11 bases.

The CDR3 bases are TGTGCCAGCAGCTTTAGGACAGCGGAAGACTACACCTTC. It translates to CASSFRTAEDYTF. This sequence joins TRBV5-6 and TRBJ1-2; possible D gene TRBD1, 6 bases. Germline CDR1 is SGHDT and CDR2 is YYEEEE. CDR3 length equals 13 residues. V was cut by 2 bases and J by 10 bases, with 15 bases left in between.

This sequence joins TRBV25-1 and TRBJ1-2, with D unresolved. Trimming pared 6 bases from V and 3 bases from J, leaving 11 bases between. Germline values: CDR1 MGHDK, CDR2 SYGVNS. This CDR3 has 13 amino acids. CDR3: CASRYNTDYGYTF. CDR3 nucleotide sequence: TGTGCCAGCAGATACAACACGGACTATGGCTACACCTTC.

The V gene is TRBV6-5, the J gene TRBJ2-7; 8 nucleotides line up with TRBD1. There are 16 residues in the CDR3. V was pared by 0 bases and J by 5 bases, with 9 bases of the junction left unmatched. Germline lookup yields CDR1 MNHEY and CDR2 SVGAGI. The DNA of the CDR3 is TGTGCCAGCAGTTACTCGACCGGACAGGGAAAGAACGAGCAGTACTTC. Its protein product is CASSYSTGQGKNEQYF.

Only one count was recorded for this clone. The rearrangement uses TRBV5-6 and TRBJ2-7; D gene ambiguous. The CDR3 extends over 14 amino acids. Trimming shortened V by 0 bases and J by 3 bases, and 10 bases separated the two germline ends. CDR1 SGHDT and CDR2 YYEEEE come from the germline V gene. For the CDR3, the DNA is TGTGCCAGCAGCTTGGTAATAGGCAGCTACGAGCAGTACTTC. It specifies CASSLVIGSYEQYF.

The V call is TRBV28, the J call TRBJ1-4; weak D call: TRBD1 (5 bases). The length of the CDR3 is 15 residues. Between the trimmed V and J ends, which lost 7 bases and 0 bases, there was a span of 12 bases. Per germline, CDR1 MDHEN and CDR2 SYDVKM. The DNA for the CDR3 is TGTGCCAGCACCCTTCAGGGATCAACTAATGAAAAACTGTTTTTT. This codes for CASTLQGSTNEKLFF. Supplemented by reference TRBV28 and TRBJ1-4, the full variable domain reads DVKVTQSSRYLVKRTGEKVFLECVQDMDHENMFWYRQDPGLGLRLIYFSYDVKMKEKGDIPEGYSVSREKKERFSLILESASTNQTSMYLCASTLQGSTNEKLFFGSGTQLSVL.

This clone was counted only a few times. The chain carries TRBV4-2 and TRBJ1-1; D is ambiguous. Trimming shortened V by 0 bases and J by 4 bases, and 9 bases separated the two germline ends. This CDR3 is built from 14 residues. From germline, CDR1 is LGHNA and CDR2 YNFKEQ. The CDR3 bases are TGTGCCAGCAGCCAAGATCACGTAGTCACTGAAGCTTTCTTT. Translated: CASSQDHVVTEAFF.

The V gene is TRBV5-6, the J gene TRBJ1-4, with D unclear. This CDR3 has 14 amino acids. Germline CDR1 is SGHDT and CDR2 is YYEEEE. V lost 0 bases, J lost 5 bases, and 8 bases lay in between. The CDR3 DNA reads TGTGCCAGCAGCTTGGGGGCCGTCAATGAAAAACTGTTTTTT. Residues: CASSLGAVNEKLFF.

This chain uses TRBV28 with TRBJ2-3, with D unresolved. CDR1 and CDR2 from the germline V gene are MDHEN and SYDVKM. The CDR3 has 15 residues. V was trimmed by 7 bases and J by 1 base, leaving 15 bases between them. The DNA for the CDR3 is TGTGCCAGCAACGGATACGGGTACGGCACAGATACGCAGTATTTT. This codes for CASNGYGYGTDTQYF.

This clone was picked up a small number of times. The chain is built from TRBV28 and TRBJ2-1; weak D call: TRBD2 (6 bases). V was pared by 5 bases and J by 0 bases, with 17 bases between. The length of the CDR3 is 17 residues. From germline, CDR1 is MDHEN and CDR2 SYDVKM. The DNA of the CDR3 is TGTGCCAGCAGTCTTCGTATCGGGAGCAGCTCCTACAATGAGCAGTTCTTC. It encodes CASSLRIGSSSYNEQFF.

This clone was counted between two and nine times. The rearrangement uses TRBV7-2 and TRBJ1-2; 7 bases fit TRBD1. CDR1 is SGHTA, CDR2 FQGNSA, per germline. This CDR3 is 15 amino acids long. V gave up 5 bases and J gave up 1 base; unmatched junction bases: 7. CDR3: CASSPQGGINYGYTF. The CDR3 coding sequence is TGTGCCAGCAGCCCCCAGGGGGGGATTAACTATGGCTACACCTTC.

The rearrangement uses TRBV5-1 and TRBJ2-2; TRBD1 is a possible D gene (5 bases). With 4 bases removed from V and 0 bases from J, the gap between germline ends came to 10 bases. Germline CDR1 reads SGHRS; CDR2 reads YFSETQ. This CDR3 has 15 residues. CDR3: CASSPAGPNTGELFF. The CDR3 coding sequence is TGCGCCAGCAGCCCAGCAGGGCCGAACACCGGGGAGCTGTTTTTT.

This chain uses TRBV6-1 with TRBJ1-2; D possibly corresponds to TRBD1 (6 bases). V lost 7 bases, J lost 4 bases, and 13 bases lay in between. This CDR3 is 13 amino acids long. Germline CDR1 MNHNS, CDR2 SASEGT. This CDR3 reads CASIPTGIYGYTF. CDR3 bases: TGTGCCAGCATCCCGACAGGAATCTATGGCTACACCTTC.